What follows are 27 T cell receptor beta chains derived from one specimen sequenced in a study of cytomegalovirus exposure and HLA in healthy donors. Researchers ran the PCR with 60 Vbeta and 13 Jbeta primers. TCRdb's copy holds only in-frame clones and misses some; the assay was immunoSEQ multiplex PCR. The sample comprises 150,000 or so clones, about 8.9% of which are singletons, and 1.5% to 2% rests with the top ten. Input material: PBMCs. Every receptor here comes from a man aged 45-65 years in good health and CMV-seronegative.

V and J are TRBV7-2 and TRBJ1-1; weak D call: TRBD1 (5 bases). V was shortened by 5 bases and J by 1 base, with 11 bases between the two germline ends. This CDR3 contains 14 residues. Looked up from germline, CDR1 is SGHTA and CDR2 is FQGNSA. The CDR3 region has the DNA TGTGCCAGCAGCCAGAGACAGAAGAACACTGAAGCTTTCTTT. This translates into CASSQRQKNTEAFF.

This clone turned up a few times. The rearrangement links TRBV5-1 to TRBJ1-4, with D maybe TRBD1 (6 bases). The germline CDR1 and CDR2 sequences are SGHRS and YFSETQ. V was trimmed by 3 bases and J by 3 bases, leaving 9 bases between them. The CDR3 length is 14 residues. CDR3 region: CASSWTAPNEKLFF. The CDR3 coding sequence is TGCGCCAGCAGCTGGACAGCTCCTAATGAAAAACTGTTTTTT.

The chain employs TRBV18 and TRBJ2-4, with 10 bases matching TRBD1. Germline-derived CDR1 and CDR2 are KGHSH and LQKENI. V shed 4 bases, J shed 4 bases, and the junction held 10 bases outside the gene matches. The CDR3 totals 17 residues. The CDR3 spells CASSLTTGGDTKNIQYF. CDR3 sequence (DNA): TGTGCCAGCTCACTTACGACAGGGGGCGACACAAAAAACATTCAGTACTTC.

This clone was observed a handful of times. This rearrangement joins TRBV7-9 to TRBJ1-1; D is perhaps TRBD1 (5 bases). Trimming took off 1 base at V and 5 bases at J, with 17 bases between the two ends. Germline V gene sequence: CDR1 SEHNR, CDR2 FQNEAQ (reference sequence). The CDR3 runs to 16 residues. The CDR3: CASSLVVPGPGTEAFF. The CDR3 region has the DNA TGTGCCAGCAGCTTAGTTGTCCCAGGCCCAGGGACTGAAGCTTTCTTT.

The gene calls are TRBV11-2 and TRBJ2-7; a weak D match, TRBD1 (5 bases). Deletions cut 2 bases from V and 6 bases from J, with 8 bases between. The germline V gene has CDR1 SGHAT and CDR2 FQNNGV. The CDR3 consists of 12 residues. The CDR3 DNA reads TGTGCCAGCAGCTTAACAGGCCTCGAGCAGTACTTC. Amino acids: CASSLTGLEQYF.

The chain couples TRBV11-1 to TRBJ2-1; D possibly corresponds to TRBD2 (5 bases). The ends were cut back, 0 bases at V and 3 bases at J, with 21 bases in the middle. This CDR3 region has 19 residues. Germline loops: CDR1 SGHAT, CDR2 FQDESV (reference sequence). DNA of the CDR3: TGTGCCAGCAGCTTAGCGCTGGTGGGAGAACTAGGATACTACAATGAGCAGTTCTTC. Protein: CASSLALVGELGYYNEQFF. The full variable domain, its missing parts supplied by reference TRBV11-1 and TRBJ2-1, is EAEVAQSPRYKITEKSQAVAFWCDPISGHATLYWYRQILGQGPELLVQFQDESVVDDSQLPKDRFSAERLKGVDSTLKIQPAELGDSAMYLCASSLALVGELGYYNEQFFGPGTRLTVL.

The rearrangement uses TRBV6-6 and TRBJ2-3, with 7 nucleotides matching TRBD1. CDR1 is MNHNY, CDR2 SVGAGI, per germline (reference sequence). The CDR3 is 16 residues long. The trim removed 1 base at V and 0 bases at J, leaving 4 bases unmatched. The CDR3 reads CASSYWDSTSTDTQYF. The CDR3 nucleotides read TGTGCCAGCAGTTACTGGGACAGCACTAGCACAGATACGCAGTATTTT.

The gene calls are TRBV5-1 and TRBJ2-1; 7 positions match TRBD2. This CDR3 spans 15 amino acids. J gave up 2 bases and V 0 bases, and 2 bases lay outside the gene matches. Germline CDR1 is SGHRS and CDR2 is YFSETQ. CDR3 nucleotide sequence: TGCGCCAGCAGCTTGGGACTAGCTACCTACAATGAGCAGTTCTTC. Amino acids: CASSLGLATYNEQFF.

This sequence joins TRBV10-1 and TRBJ2-2; possible D gene TRBD1, 6 bases. CDR1 and CDR2 (germline): WNHNN, SYGVQD (reference sequence). Trimming cost V 2 bases and J 2 bases, with 9 bases left between them. The CDR3 is made up of 15 amino acids. The CDR3 DNA is TGCGCCAGCAGTGAGCCGGGACATAACACCGGGGAGCTGTTTTTT. It specifies CASSEPGHNTGELFF.

This clone was picked up a small number of times. This chain uses TRBV7-9 with TRBJ2-2; 11 bases map to TRBD2. V was clipped by 8 bases and J by 6 bases; unmatched bases: 8. The CDR3 covers 15 residues. In germline, CDR1 is SEHNR, CDR2 FQNEAQ (reference sequence). CDR3 nucleotides: TGTGCCAGCCCGTATTTAGCGGGAGGGTCCGGGGAGCTGTTTTTT. The encoded protein is CASPYLAGGSGELFF.

This clone was recorded a few times. The rearrangement joins TRBV4-1 to TRBJ2-1, with D perhaps matching TRBD1 (6 bases). V was pared by 4 bases and J by 1 base, with 17 bases between. Germline V CDR1 and CDR2: MGHRA, YSYEKL. The CDR3 covers 17 residues. Here the CDR3 reads CASSRRTVGDSYNEQFF. The CDR3 nucleotides read TGCGCCAGCAGCCGGAGGACAGTGGGGGATTCCTACAATGAGCAGTTCTTC.

The chain uses TRBV30 and TRBJ1-1; D not certain. V lost 2 bases, J lost 2 bases, and 12 bases lay in between. The CDR3 runs to 14 residues. Germline V gene lookup returns CDR1 GTSNPN and CDR2 SVGIG (reference sequence). As DNA, the CDR3 is TGTGCCTGGAGTCCCCCGTTTCGTAACACTGAAGCTTTCTTT. Translation: CAWSPPFRNTEAFF.

A few counts support this clone. The rearrangement links TRBV6-5 to TRBJ1-2; no definite D call. Per the germline V gene, CDR1 is MNHEY and CDR2 is SVGAGI. This CDR3 spans 15 amino acids. Trimming removed 2 bases at V and 2 bases at J, with 12 bases between. The CDR3 loop is CASSYTGGRNYGYTF. CDR3 sequence (DNA): TGTGCCAGCAGTTACACTGGCGGGAGAAACTATGGCTACACCTTC.

This clone showed up just a few times. The gene calls are TRBV9 and TRBJ1-2; possibly TRBD1 for D (6 bases). The CDR3 consists of 15 residues. The ends were cut back, 0 bases at V and 0 bases at J, with 9 bases in the middle. The germline CDR1 and CDR2 sequences are SGDLS and YYNGEE. CDR3 region: CASSVDTGSNYGYTF. In nucleotides, the CDR3 is TGTGCCAGCAGCGTAGATACAGGGTCTAACTATGGCTACACCTTC. The complete variable domain, with remaining parts taken from reference TRBV9 and TRBJ1-2, reads DSGVTQTPKHLITATGQRVTLRCSPRSGDLSVYWYQQSLDQGLQFLIQYYNGEERAKGNILERFSAQQFPDLHSELNLSSLELGDSALYFCASSVDTGSNYGYTFGSGTRLTVV.

The sample holds a few counts of this clone. This rearrangement joins TRBV6-1 to TRBJ1-3; no firm D call. CDR1 and CDR2 from the germline V gene are MNHNS and SASEGT. CDR3 length equals 14 residues. V was shortened by 6 bases and J by 4 bases, with 13 bases between the two germline ends. CDR3 sequence reads: CASSLTGGGNTIYF. The CDR3 nucleotides read TGTGCCAGCAGCCTGACTGGCGGAGGAAACACCATATATTTT.

The V gene is TRBV6-6, the J gene TRBJ1-4; the match to TRBD1 covers 8 bases. The germline V gene encodes CDR1 MNHNY and CDR2 SVGAGI (reference sequence). Trimming took 0 bases from V and 16 from J; bases not matched to a gene: 13. This CDR3 contains 15 residues. In DNA form, the CDR3 reads TGTGCCAGCAGTTACTCGATCAGGGGGCTAGGGGGAGGGTTTTTT. This gives the protein CASSYSIRGLGGGFF.

The rearrangement uses TRBV10-3 and TRBJ2-7, with unresolved D. Germline V CDR1 and CDR2: ENHRY, SYGVKD. Between the trimmed V and J ends, which lost 0 bases and 4 bases, there was a span of 7 bases. This CDR3 has 13 amino acids. The CDR3 loop reads CAISESSRYEQYF. In DNA form, the CDR3 reads TGTGCCATCAGTGAGTCGTCGAGATACGAGCAGTACTTC.

The CDR3 bases are TGCGCCAGCATGCGGGGAGGGGTACGCCAAGAGACCCAGTACTTC. It encodes CASMRGGVRQETQYF. The V gene is TRBV5-1, the J gene TRBJ2-5; 7 nucleotides line up with TRBD2. Losses at the gene ends were 6 bases for V and 1 base for J; bases not matched to a gene: 9. CDR1 is SGHRS and CDR2 is YFSETQ in the germline V gene. The CDR3 covers 15 residues. Based on the CDR3 plus reference TRBV5-1 and TRBJ2-5, the full variable domain is KAGVTQTPRYLIKTRGQQVTLSCSPISGHRSVSWYQQTPGQGLQFLFEYFSETQRNKGNFPGRFSGRQFSNSRSEMNVSTLELGDSALYLCASMRGGVRQETQYFGPGTRLLVL.

A few counts support this clone. V is TRBV2 and J is TRBJ2-7; 8 bases are shared with TRBD2. Germline CDR1 and CDR2: SNHLY and FYNNEI. This CDR3 spans 14 amino acids. V lost 6 bases and J lost 3; bases outside the gene matches: 7. The DNA for the CDR3 is TGTGCCAGCAGGAATCGGGGGGGGAGCTACGAGCAGTACTTC. Protein sequence: CASRNRGGSYEQYF.

This clone was seen a handful of times. The V and J genes are TRBV5-1 and TRBJ1-1; D ambiguous. The CDR3 loop spans 16 amino acids. V gave up 1 base and J gave up 1 base, with 14 bases separating them. Looked up from germline, CDR1 is SGHRS and CDR2 is YFSETQ. The CDR3 protein is CASSLLSTGGNTEAFF. DNA for the CDR3: TGCGCCAGCAGCTTGTTATCGACCGGAGGGAACACTGAAGCTTTCTTT.

The gene calls are TRBV2 and TRBJ2-1; TRBD2 agrees at 12 bases. Germline assignment: CDR1 SNHLY and CDR2 FYNNEI. After removal of 5 bases from V and 7 bases from J, the junction contained 3 bases not matched to a gene. This CDR3 has 14 amino acids. The CDR3 loop is CASSFLAGGNEQFF. CDR3 DNA sequence: TGTGCCAGCAGTTTCCTAGCGGGAGGGAATGAGCAGTTCTTC.

The chain joins TRBV30 to TRBJ2-1; TRBD2 matches at 10 bases. The CDR3 consists of 14 residues. After removal of 4 bases from V and 8 bases from J, the junction contained 8 bases not matched to a gene. Germline V CDR1 and CDR2: GTSNPN, SVGIG (reference sequence). CDR3 residues: CAWKWVAGGYEQFF. CDR3 sequence (DNA): TGTGCCTGGAAGTGGGTAGCGGGGGGATATGAGCAGTTCTTC. The full variable domain, completed using reference TRBV30 and TRBJ2-1, is SQTIHQWPATLVQPVGSPLSLECTVEGTSNPNLYWYRQAAGRGLQLLFYSVGIGQISSEVPQNLSASRPQDRQFILSSKKLLLSDSGFYLCAWKWVAGGYEQFFGPGTRLTVL.

This clone was detected a few times. The V call is TRBV27, the J call TRBJ1-4, with D unresolved. Per germline, CDR1 MNHEY and CDR2 SMNVEV (reference sequence). V lost 2 bases to trimming and J lost 0 bases, with 13 bases between them. The CDR3 consists of 17 residues. This CDR3 is CASSLGRTIATNEKLFF. CDR3 DNA sequence: TGTGCCAGCAGTTTAGGACGGACTATTGCAACTAATGAAAAACTGTTTTTT.

The table lists this clone with a few counts. The V gene is TRBV10-1, the J gene TRBJ2-1; 10 positions agree with TRBD2. The CDR3 extends over 16 amino acids. The V gene's germline CDR1 is WNHNN and CDR2 SYGVQD (reference sequence). Germline trimming cut 3 bases from V and 5 bases from J; bases unmatched to any gene: 7. The CDR3 sequence is CASSDLAGDQNNEQFF. The CDR3 coding sequence is TGCGCCAGCAGTGACCTAGCGGGAGACCAAAACAATGAGCAGTTCTTC.

CDR3 DNA sequence: TGTGCCAGCAGTTTAGCCGCCGTCGGTTCTGGCTACACCTTC. Protein: CASSLAAVGSGYTF. The gene calls are TRBV28 and TRBJ1-2; D is unclear. Trimming stripped 2 bases from V and 7 bases from J, with 14 bases between. The CDR3 spans 14 residues. CDR1 is MDHEN and CDR2 is SYDVKM in the germline V gene.

This chain uses TRBV18 with TRBJ2-7; 8 bases line up with TRBD1. Germline CDR1 KGHSH, CDR2 LQKENI. The CDR3 loop spans 17 amino acids. Trimming took 4 bases from V and 0 from J; bases not matched to a gene: 11. For the CDR3, the DNA is TGTGCCAGCTCACAAGCCGGGACAGGAGTCTCCTCCTACGAGCAGTACTTC. Amino acids: CASSQAGTGVSSYEQYF.

V gene TRBV11-3 combines with J gene TRBJ1-1; 7 nucleotides line up with TRBD1. Germline-derived CDR1 and CDR2 are SGHNT and YENEEA. This CDR3 is 13 amino acids long. The V and J ends lost 5 bases and 5 bases, in that order; junction bases with no gene match: 5. For the CDR3, the DNA is TGTGCCAGCAGCCTGACCAGGGGGACTGAAGCTTTCTTT. Its protein product is CASSLTRGTEAFF.